One sample yielded the 19 T cell receptor beta chains listed below, sequenced in a study of blood T cell repertoires in COVID-19. The method was immunoSEQ multiplex PCR; TCRdb's version includes in-frame clones alone and lacks a portion of them. The sample has around 130,000 clones; roughly 80% are singletons. The sequenced sample was peripheral blood. The receptors derive from a human donor in a cohort sampled during active COVID-19.

The V call is TRBV19, the J call TRBJ1-1; no definite D call. CDR3 length: 13 amino acids. The V end lost 1 base, the J end lost 1 base, and 4 bases lay between the germline ends. Per germline, CDR1 LNHDA and CDR2 SQIVND (reference sequence). CDR3 DNA: TGTGCCAGTAGTATAGGGAGGAACACTGAAGCTTTCTTT. This codes for CASSIGRNTEAFF. The entire variable domain, with the rest obtained from reference TRBV19 and TRBJ1-1, is as follows: DGGITQSPKYLFRKEGQNVTLSCEQNLNHDAMYWYRQDPGQGLRLIYYSQIVNDFQKGDIAEGYSVSREKKESFPLTVTSAQKNPTAFYLCASSIGRNTEAFFGQGTRLTVV.

This chain connects TRBV7-9 to TRBJ2-7, with a tentative D call TRBD1 (7 bases). CDR1 and CDR2 (germline): SEHNR, FQNEAQ (reference sequence). The CDR3 consists of 15 residues. V gave up 5 bases and J gave up 0 bases, with 14 bases separating them. As DNA, the CDR3 is TGTGCCAGCAGCCGGGGGCAGGGGGACTCCTACGAGCAGTACTTC. Translation gives CASSRGQGDSYEQYF.

V gene TRBV4-1 combines with J gene TRBJ1-4; D call uncertain. The V gene's germline CDR1 is MGHRA and CDR2 YSYEKL. The CDR3 is made up of 13 amino acids. Trimming removed 8 bases at V and 5 bases at J, with 12 bases between. The CDR3 here is CASSGLTNEKLFF. The DNA of the CDR3 is TGCGCCAGCTCTGGACTCACAAATGAAAAACTGTTTTTT.

The chain uses TRBV18 and TRBJ2-7, with D tentatively TRBD1 (5 bases). Germline CDR1 is KGHSH and CDR2 is LQKENI. V dropped 1 base and J dropped 6 bases, with 16 bases sitting between them. The CDR3 consists of 15 residues. As DNA, the CDR3 is TGTGCCAGCTCACCACTCCAAGGTAGTAGGGGCGAGCAGTACTTC. The encoded protein is CASSPLQGSRGEQYF.

The chain is built from TRBV18 and TRBJ1-5; 7 bases are shared with TRBD1. This CDR3 region has 14 residues. Trimming at V came to 3 bases and at J to 3 bases, leaving 2 bases not matched to a gene. CDR1 is KGHSH, CDR2 LQKENI, per germline. In DNA, the CDR3 is TGTGCCAGCTCACCGGGACAGTTCAATCAGCCCCAGCATTTT. Protein sequence: CASSPGQFNQPQHF.

The chain has TRBV28 and TRBJ1-1; 11 nucleotides match TRBD1. Germline V CDR1 and CDR2: MDHEN, SYDVKM. The CDR3 runs to 16 residues. The J segment lost 3 bases and the V segment lost 5 bases, leaving 8 bases of the junction unmatched. The CDR3 protein is CASSPWDRGGHTEAFF. The DNA for the CDR3 is TGTGCCAGCAGTCCCTGGGACAGGGGGGGTCACACTGAAGCTTTCTTT.

This chain uses TRBV28 with TRBJ2-7; TRBD2 agrees at 8 bases. V shed 6 bases and J 2 bases; nucleotides not matched to a gene: 0. This CDR3 region has 12 residues. Germline CDR1 is MDHEN and CDR2 is SYDVKM. The CDR3 nucleotides are TGTGCCAGCAGGGGACTAGCCTACGAGCAGTACTTC. This codes for CASRGLAYEQYF.

This chain links TRBV28 with TRBJ1-1, with D unresolved. The CDR3 is 15 residues long. The V gene lost 4 bases and the J gene lost 1 base, with 13 bases spanning the gap. Germline loops: CDR1 MDHEN, CDR2 SYDVKM. In DNA form, the CDR3 reads TGTGCCAGCAGTTCGGAGGATCCTCCGAACACTGAAGCTTTCTTT. The encoded protein is CASSSEDPPNTEAFF.

The chain employs TRBV12-3 or TRBV12-4 and TRBJ1-1; D not certain. The CDR3 totals 13 residues. With 8 bases removed from V and 1 base from J, the gap between germline ends came to 11 bases. CDR3 DNA sequence: TGTGCCAGCCTAAGTAAGTGGAACACTGAAGCTTTCTTT. This translates into CASLSKWNTEAFF.

This chain connects TRBV9 to TRBJ2-7; 8 bases are shared with TRBD1. CDR1 is SGDLS, CDR2 YYNGEE, per germline. The CDR3 loop spans 14 amino acids. V was pared by 3 bases and J by 5 bases, with 7 bases of the junction left unmatched. In DNA form, the CDR3 reads TGTGCCAGCAGCGCCCGGGACAGGAACCACGAGCAGTACTTC. Protein product: CASSARDRNHEQYF.

The rearrangement links TRBV6-6 to TRBJ1-4; a weak D match, TRBD1 (5 bases). This CDR3 has 13 residues. Trimming left V 3 bases short and J 12 bases short, with 14 bases between. The V gene's germline CDR1 is MNHNY and CDR2 SVGAGI (reference sequence). CDR3 in DNA: TGTGCCAGCAGTTATTTACAGGAGTTGGAACTGTTTTTT. Translation: CASSYLQELELFF.

This chain uses TRBV11-2 with TRBJ1-4; D gene unclear. The CDR3 sequence is 15 residues long. The germline V gene has CDR1 SGHAT and CDR2 FQNNGV. Trimming took 5 bases from V and 0 from J, leaving 10 bases between them. Here the CDR3 DNA reads TGTGCCAGCAGCAAACAGCCCTCAACTAATGAAAAACTGTTTTTT. Amino acid sequence: CASSKQPSTNEKLFF.

This sequence joins TRBV28 and TRBJ2-6, with 9 bases lining up with TRBD1. Germline loops: CDR1 MDHEN, CDR2 SYDVKM. The CDR3 length is 18 residues. After removal of 3 bases from V and 0 bases from J, the junction contained 6 bases not matched to a gene. The CDR3, as DNA: TGTGCCAGCAGTTTGAGGGGACAGGGACTCTCTGGGGCCAACGTCCTGACTTTC. Its translation: CASSLRGQGLSGANVLTF.

The chain recombines TRBV6-5 with TRBJ1-1, with 12 bases lining up with TRBD1. CDR1 is MNHEY and CDR2 is SVGAGI in the germline V gene. Trimming cost V 8 bases and J 6 bases; bases outside gene matches: 10. The CDR3 has 15 amino acids. This chain's CDR3 is CASGGQGASDAEAFF. The CDR3, as DNA: TGTGCCAGCGGGGGACAGGGGGCGTCGGACGCTGAAGCTTTCTTT.

CDR3 DNA sequence: TGTGCCACCAGTGATTTACGGACATTATACGAGCAGTACTTC. This codes for CATSDLRTLYEQYF. The rearrangement links TRBV24-1 to TRBJ2-7, with TRBD1 as a possible D gene (5 bases). The germline V gene encodes CDR1 KGHDR and CDR2 SFDVKD. This CDR3 spans 14 amino acids. The V gene lost 1 base and the J gene lost 4 bases, with 10 bases spanning the gap.

This clone was counted many times. This sample also contains other DNA sequences that code for the same CDR3. The V gene is TRBV11-2, the J gene TRBJ1-1; D call uncertain. V was cut by 5 bases and J by 0 bases, with 7 bases left in between. Per the germline V gene, CDR1 is SGHAT and CDR2 is FQNNGV. The CDR3 is 13 residues long. CDR3: CASSPGLNTEAFF. The CDR3 nucleotides are TGTGCCAGCAGCCCGGGTCTGAACACTGAAGCTTTCTTT.

The chain has TRBV19 and TRBJ2-7; 9 nucleotides agree with TRBD2. There are 15 residues in the CDR3. After removal of 2 bases from V and 3 bases from J, the junction contained 5 bases not matched to a gene. Germline V CDR1 and CDR2: LNHDA, SQIVND (reference sequence). CDR3 protein: CASSISDSGGYEQYF. Here the CDR3 DNA reads TGTGCCAGTAGTATATCGGATAGCGGGGGCTACGAGCAGTACTTC.

This clone was observed a few times. J is TRBJ1-1 and V is TRBV27, with D tentatively TRBD1 (5 bases). The CDR3 consists of 14 residues. Trimming pared 8 bases from V and 2 bases from J, leaving 15 bases between. The germline V gene has CDR1 MNHEY and CDR2 SMNVEV (reference sequence). CDR3 in DNA: TGTGCCAGCCGACTGGGGCGGGGCAACACTGAAGCTTTCTTT. Translation: CASRLGRGNTEAFF.

V usage is TRBV7-2 and J usage is TRBJ1-4; D not certain. Trimming removed 0 bases from V and 5 bases from J, with 4 bases in between. Per germline, CDR1 SGHTA and CDR2 FQGNSA. CDR3 length: 13 amino acids. The CDR3 nucleotides are TGTGCCAGCAGCTTAGCGCGGAATGAAAAACTGTTTTTT. This encodes CASSLARNEKLFF.